This T cell receptor beta chain was recovered during a study of Graves' ophthalmopathy and Graves' hyperthyroidism. Beta-chain TCR CDR3 regions were amplified from RNA transcripts. First-round RT-PCR used HTBI primers; second-round multiplex PCR followed. TCRdb reanalysed the multiplex PCR reads using MiXCR and keeps one entry per CDR3 protein. This sample has 400,000 to 450,000 distinct CDR3 sequences; roughly 20% occur once, and the top ten carry 2.5% to 3.5%. Patients were left out if they had other autoimmune diseases, uncontrolled infections, pregnancy or lactation. The diagnosis was founded upon clinical symptoms, serum thyroxine, TRAb, thyroid ultrasound and orbital computed tomography. Ten or more counts support this clonotype. Its specificity is unknown. Sequence at one end of the junction differs from germline and may be a read error. Study findings and constraints: Stable hyperthyroidism and ophthalmopathy were told apart by a 13-signature model, which achieved roughly 90% sensitivity and 81.08% specificity.

In germline, CDR1 is MNHNS, CDR2 SASEGT. The CDR3 covers 17 residues. The rearrangement uses TRBV6-1 and TRBJ2-6; D may match TRBD1 or TRBD2 (5 bases each). This receptor was obtained from a woman aged 18-30 years with stable Graves' hyperthyroidism. Specimen: peripheral blood. CDR3 amino acids: CASSVAGTSSWANVLTF. CDR3 bases: TGTGCCAGCAGTGTGGCCGGGACGAGCTCTTGGGCCAACGTCCTGACTTTC.